A selection of T cell receptor beta chains follows, all from one sample in a study of shared clonotypes between healthy human individuals. Libraries were prepared by immunoSEQ multiplex PCR; TCRdb keeps only in-frame clonotypes and omits some of them. Of about 2.3 million clones in the sample, 85% to 95% were seen once. Material for sequencing was naive CD4+ T cells from PBMCs. The receptors come from a man aged 18 to 30 in good health. Some clones in this sample may be carry-over from other donors' samples. The CDR3 runs from the conserved cysteine through the conserved F or W. A D gene is named only where the DNA matches it firmly. Not every row has a clone size; where given, it reads once, few, many or a size class.

. | TRBJ2-7 | 11 | TRBV7-2 | . | CASSLSFEQYF | TGTGCCAGCAGCTTATCATTTGAGCAGTACTTC
. | TRBJ1-4 | 14 | TRBV30 | . | CAWSKGLANEKLFF | TGTGCCTGGAGTAAGGGACTTGCTAATGAAAAACTGTTTTTT
TRBD2 | TRBJ2-1 | 15 | TRBV6-1 | . | CASSEYGGRAAEQFF | TGTGCCAGCAGTGAATACGGCGGGAGGGCCGCTGAGCAGTTCTTC
. | TRBJ1-5 | 15 | TRBV10-2 | . | CASSESGHTYQPQHF | TGCGCCAGCAGTGAGTCGGGACACACATATCAGCCCCAGCATTTT
. | TRBJ2-3 | 14 | TRBV29-1 | . | CSAKRRLAEDTQYF | TGCAGCGCTAAACGCAGACTTGCGGAGGATACGCAGTATTTT
TRBD2 | TRBJ2-1 | 16 | TRBV5-4 | . | CASSPKGLAGAGEQFF | TGTGCCAGCAGCCCGAAGGGACTAGCGGGAGCGGGTGAGCAGTTCTTC
. | TRBJ2-7 | 13 | TRBV6-1 | . | CASSVPQQGEQYF | TGTGCCAGCAGTGTTCCTCAGCAGGGCGAGCAGTACTTC
. | TRBJ2-2 | 13 | TRBV5-4 | . | CASSRANTGELFF | TGTGCCAGCAGCAGGGCGAACACCGGGGAGCTGTTTTTT
. | TRBJ2-2 | 16 | TRBV28 | . | CASSKPDRSNTGELFF | TGTGCCAGCAGCAAACCCGACAGGTCGAACACCGGGGAGCTGTTTTTT
TRBD1 | TRBJ2-1 | 15 | TRBV6-5 | . | CASRDGQGRYNEQFF | TGTGCCAGCAGGGACGGACAGGGCCGCTACAATGAGCAGTTCTTC
TRBD2 | TRBJ2-7 | 14 | TRBV28 | . | CASSRLAGGYEQYF | TGTGCCAGCTCCCGACTAGCGGGGGGCTACGAGCAGTACTTC
. | TRBJ2-7 | 15 | TRBV7-2 | . | CASSPGLFRPYEQYF | TGTGCCAGCAGCCCGGGACTCTTCCGGCCCTACGAGCAGTACTTC
. | TRBJ1-5 | 17 | TRBV19 | . | CASKKTSWADSNQPQHF | TGTGCCAGTAAAAAAACGTCCTGGGCAGATAGCAATCAGCCCCAGCATTTT
TRBD1 | TRBJ1-5 | 12 | TRBV28 | once | CASDDYRGGQHF | TGTGCCAGCGACGATTACAGGGGGGGCCAGCATTTT
TRBD1 | TRBJ2-2 | 17 | TRBV30 | . | CAWNAAAGGLFTGELFF | TGTGCCTGGAACGCGGCGGCAGGGGGTTTGTTCACCGGGGAGCTGTTTTTT
. | TRBJ1-1 | 14 | TRBV5-1 | . | CASSLTGRNTEAFF | TGCGCCAGCAGCCTTACAGGGAGGAACACTGAAGCTTTCTTT
. | TRBJ1-1 | 13 | TRBV19 | . | CASSIGGDTEAFF | TGTGCCAGTAGTATAGGAGGAGACACTGAAGCTTTCTTT
TRBD1 | TRBJ1-5 | 15 | TRBV7-8 | . | CASSSRTGNNQPQHF | TGTGCCAGCAGCTCACGGACAGGGAACAATCAGCCCCAGCATTTT
. | TRBJ1-5 | 14 | TRBV7-9 | . | CASSSSAVNQPQHF | TGTGCCAGCAGCTCCTCGGCAGTGAATCAGCCCCAGCATTTT
. | TRBJ2-7 | 14 | TRBV18 | . | CASSPPPDPYEQYF | TGTGCCAGCTCACCACCGCCGGATCCCTACGAGCAGTACTTC
TRBD2 | TRBJ2-1 | 15 | TRBV5-1 | . | CASRLAGGYYNEQFF | TGCGCCAGCAGATTAGCGGGAGGGTACTACAATGAGCAGTTCTTC
TRBD2 | TRBJ2-5 | 13 | TRBV30 | . | CAWSVAGTETQYF | TGTGCCTGGAGTGTAGCGGGGACTGAGACCCAGTACTTC
TRBD1 | TRBJ1-2 | 17 | TRBV28 | . | CASSSAGQGVRSYGYTF | TGTGCCAGCAGTTCCGCGGGACAGGGCGTGCGGAGCTATGGCTACACCTTC
. | TRBJ2-7 | 12 | TRBV29-1 | . | CSVGTESYEQYF | TGCAGCGTTGGGACAGAGAGCTACGAGCAGTACTTC
. | TRBJ2-7 | 14 | TRBV9 | . | CASSVGGTTYEQYF | TGTGCCAGCAGCGTAGGAGGAACCACCTACGAGCAGTACTTC
TRBD1 | TRBJ1-4 | 14 | TRBV28 | . | CASSLSGGNEKLFF | TGTGCCAGCAGTTTATCAGGGGGCAATGAAAAACTGTTTTTT
. | TRBJ2-2 | 16 | TRBV9 | . | CASSVTAALNTGELFF | TGTGCCAGCAGCGTAACAGCGGCCCTGAACACCGGGGAGCTGTTTTTT
. | TRBJ1-1 | 11 | TRBV9 | . | CASSAHTEAFF | TGTGCCAGCAGCGCCCACACTGAAGCTTTCTTT
. | TRBJ1-1 | 14 | TRBV29-1 | . | CRVSRDTQWTEAFF | TGCAGAGTCTCCAGGGACACACAATGGACTGAAGCTTTCTTT
TRBD1 | TRBJ1-4 | 15 | TRBV7-2 | . | CASRPSGTDRGKLFF | TGTGCCAGCAGGCCGAGCGGGACAGACCGTGGAAAACTGTTTTTT
TRBD1 | TRBJ2-7 | 15 | TRBV5-1 | . | CASSLRDRGSYEQYF | TGCGCCAGCAGCCTCCGGGACAGGGGCTCCTACGAGCAGTACTTC
TRBD1 | TRBJ2-6 | 17 | TRBV15 | . | CATSRAGQGSGANVLTF | TGTGCCACCAGCAGAGCGGGACAGGGTTCCGGGGCCAACGTCCTGACTTTC
. | TRBJ2-2 | 14 | TRBV5-1 | . | CASSPGTNTGELFF | TGCGCCAGCAGCCCCGGGACGAACACCGGGGAGCTGTTTTTT
TRBD1 | TRBJ2-7 | 15 | TRBV5-6 | . | CASSLDGTGWYEQYF | TGTGCCAGCAGCTTGGACGGGACAGGGTGGTACGAGCAGTACTTC
. | TRBJ2-5 | 15 | TRBV16 | . | CASSPPADYQETQYF | TGTGCCAGCAGCCCCCCGGCAGACTATCAAGAGACCCAGTACTTC
. | TRBJ2-6 | 17 | TRBV15 | . | CATSVQDRYLGANVLTF | TGTGCCACCAGCGTGCAAGACCGCTACTTAGGGGCCAACGTCCTGACTTTC
TRBD2 | TRBJ2-1 | 16 | TRBV19 | . | CASSRLAGDSYNEQFF | TGTGCCAGTAGTCGACTAGCGGGAGATTCCTACAATGAGCAGTTCTTC
TRBD2 | TRBJ2-5 | 16 | TRBV28 | . | CASSPGLAGVGETQYF | TGTGCCAGCAGCCCGGGACTAGCGGGAGTGGGAGAGACCCAGTACTTC
. | TRBJ2-7 | 12 | TRBV9 | . | CASLRGSYEQYF | TGTGCCAGCCTCCGAGGGTCCTACGAGCAGTACTTC